Presented here are 29 T cell receptor beta chains from one specimen sequenced in a study of cytomegalovirus exposure and HLA in healthy donors. The study ran its PCR with 60 Vbeta and 13 Jbeta primers. The table came from immunoSEQ multiplex PCR; TCRdb's copy has only in-frame clones and leaves some out. Of about 55,000 clones detected, approximately 71% appear once; the ten largest clones hold 30% to 40%. Sequenced input: PBMCs. These receptors were collected from a man aged 35 to 55 in good health and CMV-seropositive.

This clone showed up many times. V usage is TRBV7-9 and J usage is TRBJ2-2; 13 nucleotides match TRBD2. Per germline, CDR1 SEHNR and CDR2 FQNEAQ (reference sequence). With 10 bases clipped from V and 4 bases from J, the junction kept 9 bases outside the gene matches. This CDR3 is 16 amino acids long. Here the CDR3 DNA reads TGTGCCACCTGCTTAGGACTAGCGGGGGTCACCGGGGAGCTGTTTTTT. It encodes CATCLGLAGVTGELFF.

The chain links TRBV29-1 to TRBJ1-1, with D perhaps matching TRBD1 (6 bases). CDR3 size: 10 residues. Germline-derived CDR1 and CDR2 are SQVTM and ANQGSEA. The germline V and J ends were trimmed by 7 bases and 6 bases, with 9 bases remaining between them. The CDR3, as DNA: TGCAGCGCTCGGACAGCTGAAGCTTTCTTT. This translates into CSARTAEAFF.

This clone was counted a few times. The CDR3 loop reads CASSSFDRPYTGELFF. DNA of the CDR3: TGTGCCAGCAGTTCGTTCGACAGGCCCTACACCGGGGAGCTGTTTTTT. The V gene is TRBV6-5, the J gene TRBJ2-2, with D possibly TRBD1 on 6 matching bases. This CDR3 spans 16 amino acids. CDR1 is MNHEY and CDR2 is SVGAGI in the germline V gene. V was shortened by 4 bases and J by 3 bases, with 15 bases between the two germline ends.

This clone is a singleton in its sample. Other DNA sequences in this specimen translate into the identical CDR3. V is TRBV7-3 and J is TRBJ2-1; 7 bases map to TRBD2. The length of the CDR3 is 14 residues. Germline V lookup: CDR1 SGHTA, CDR2 FQGTGA. V trimming: 4 bases; J trimming: 2 bases; junction bases outside the gene matches: 2. The CDR3 DNA sequence: TGTGCCAGCAGCTCCGGGGGGACCTACAATGAGCAGTTCTTC. Its translation: CASSSGGTYNEQFF.

The J gene is TRBJ2-7, the V gene TRBV5-6; TRBD1 matches 9 bases. V shed 4 bases and J 3 bases; nucleotides not matched to a gene: 5. CDR1 is SGHDT and CDR2 is YYEEEE in the germline V gene. The CDR3 runs 14 residues. CDR3 nucleotides: TGTGCCAGCAGCCCCGGGACAGGGAACTACGAGCAGTACTTC. Amino acid sequence: CASSPGTGNYEQYF. The whole variable domain, remainder taken from reference TRBV5-6 and TRBJ2-7, is DAGVTQSPTHLIKTRGQQVTLRCSPKSGHDTVSWYQQALGQGPQFIFQYYEEEERQRGNFPDRFSGHQFPNYSSELNVNALLLGDSALYLCASSPGTGNYEQYFGPGTRLTVT.

The table lists this clone with a few counts. The chain recombines TRBV18 with TRBJ1-1, with a weak D call TRBD1 (5 bases). The CDR3 is 15 residues long. Germline V CDR1 and CDR2: KGHSH, LQKENI. The V gene lost 5 bases and the J gene lost 0 bases, with 13 bases spanning the gap. The DNA of the CDR3 is TGTGCCAGCTCATCCGGACGGGGGATGAACACTGAAGCTTTCTTT. Its protein product is CASSSGRGMNTEAFF.

The chain combines TRBV5-1 with TRBJ1-3; D uncertain. V lost 4 bases and J lost 0, with 11 bases in between. Germline values: CDR1 SGHRS, CDR2 YFSETQ. The CDR3 is made up of 15 amino acids. CDR3 bases: TGCGCCAGCAGCCCGGAGACCTTCTCTGGAAACACCATATATTTT. The encoded protein is CASSPETFSGNTIYF.

A single count supports this clone. The chain employs TRBV5-1 and TRBJ2-5, with a weak D call TRBD2 (5 bases). The CDR3 loop spans 17 amino acids. From germline, CDR1 is SGHRS and CDR2 YFSETQ. V dropped 3 bases and J dropped 2 bases, with 20 bases sitting between them. CDR3 bases: TGCGCCAGCAGCTCCACACGGAGGATAAGCTCACAAGAGACCCAGTACTTC. Its protein is CASSSTRRISSQETQYF.

The rearrangement links TRBV25-1 to TRBJ1-1; D is unresolved. The CDR3 sequence is 15 residues long. In germline, CDR1 is MGHDK, CDR2 SYGVNS. Between the trimmed V and J ends, which lost 3 bases and 0 bases, there was a span of 11 bases. This CDR3 is CASSDPRSLNTEAFF. In DNA form, the CDR3 reads TGTGCCAGCAGTGATCCACGGTCCCTGAACACTGAAGCTTTCTTT.

The chain is built from TRBV9 and TRBJ2-3; TRBD1 agrees at 8 bases. V was clipped by 4 bases and J by 0 bases; unmatched bases: 10. There are 17 residues in the CDR3. Germline CDR1 is SGDLS and CDR2 is YYNGEE. The CDR3 is CASSLQGAALSTDTQYF. In DNA form, the CDR3 reads TGTGCCAGCAGCCTCCAGGGGGCGGCATTGAGCACAGATACGCAGTATTTT.

The rearrangement uses TRBV4-2 and TRBJ2-5; the match to TRBD2 covers 15 bases. V dropped 5 bases and J dropped 3; count of bases not matched to a gene: 7. CDR3 size: 17 residues. Germline assignment: CDR1 LGHNA and CDR2 YNFKEQ. DNA for the CDR3: TGTGCCAGCAGCTTCGGGACTAGCGGGGGGCCGGAAGAGACCCAGTACTTC. This gives the protein CASSFGTSGGPEETQYF.

The V call is TRBV27, the J call TRBJ2-7, with 10 nucleotides matching TRBD2. Trimming cost V 3 bases and J 3 bases; bases outside gene matches: 5. CDR3 length: 15 residues. Germline CDR1 is MNHEY and CDR2 is SMNVEV (reference sequence). This CDR3 reads CASSFSRTSGYEQYF. Here the CDR3 DNA reads TGTGCCAGCAGTTTCTCCCGGACTAGCGGCTACGAGCAGTACTTC.

This clone was seen a handful of times. J is TRBJ1-4 and V is TRBV29-1; TRBD1 matches 7 bases. The CDR3 has 13 residues. J gave up 6 bases and V 7 bases, and 8 bases lay outside the gene matches. Germline assignment: CDR1 SQVTM and CDR2 ANQGSEA. As DNA, the CDR3 is TGCAGCGGAGGAGGCGGGACAGATGAAAAACTGTTTTTT. This codes for CSGGGGTDEKLFF.

The chain uses TRBV19 and TRBJ1-1; D not resolved. This CDR3 is built from 13 residues. Germline CDR1 is LNHDA and CDR2 is SQIVND (reference sequence). The V and J ends lost 5 bases and 0 bases respectively, with 7 bases between them. CDR3 DNA: TGTGCCAGTAGTCTCTCAGTGAACACTGAAGCTTTCTTT. Amino acid sequence: CASSLSVNTEAFF.

The chain has TRBV5-5 and TRBJ2-2; 12 nucleotides agree with TRBD2. The CDR3 has 14 amino acids. With V trimmed by 4 bases and J by 7 bases, 2 bases remained unmatched. Germline V gives CDR1 SGHKS, CDR2 YYEKEE (reference sequence). The CDR3 DNA is TGTGCCAGCAGCCCGGGACTAGCGGGCGGGGAGCTGTTTTTT. Translated: CASSPGLAGGELFF.

This clone was picked up a small number of times. V and J are TRBV5-8 and TRBJ1-6; 7 bases are a match to TRBD1. Germline V gives CDR1 SGHTS, CDR2 YDEGEE. This CDR3 spans 14 amino acids. With 0 bases clipped from V and 7 bases from J, the junction kept 1 base outside the gene matches. CDR3 DNA sequence: TGTGCCAGCAGCTTGGCACAGGGGAATTCACCCCTCCACTTT. It specifies CASSLAQGNSPLHF. Together with reference TRBV5-8 and TRBJ1-6, the CDR3 gives the full variable domain: EAGVTQSPTHLIKTRGQQATLRCSPISGHTSVYWYQQALGLGLQFLLWYDEGEERNRGNFPPRFSGRQFPNYSSELNVNALELEDSALYLCASSLAQGNSPLHFGNGTRLTVT.

This sequence joins TRBV19 and TRBJ1-6; TRBD1 is a possible D gene (6 bases). The CDR3 sequence is 16 residues long. Germline loops: CDR1 LNHDA, CDR2 SQIVND (reference sequence). V was shortened by 1 base and J by 10 bases, with 17 bases between the two germline ends. CDR3 DNA sequence: TGTGCCAGTAGTATAGGCACACAGGGATATAGCTCACCCCTCCACTTT. This translates into CASSIGTQGYSSPLHF.

V gene TRBV2 combines with J gene TRBJ2-1; maybe TRBD1 (6 bases). The CDR3 runs to 15 residues. Trimming removed 5 bases from V and 0 bases from J, with 11 bases in between. In germline, CDR1 is SNHLY, CDR2 FYNNEI. CDR3 amino acids: CASSFDRSSYNEQFF. For the CDR3, the DNA is TGTGCCAGCAGTTTCGACAGGAGCTCCTACAATGAGCAGTTCTTC.

This chain joins TRBV29-1 and TRBJ2-2; D gene uncertain. Deletions cut 6 bases from V and 5 bases from J, with 10 bases between. Germline V gene lookup returns CDR1 SQVTM and CDR2 ANQGSEA. The CDR3 contains 12 residues. The CDR3 spells CSVRWATGELFF. The CDR3 DNA reads TGCAGCGTGAGATGGGCTACCGGGGAGCTGTTTTTT.

Comments on this clone: The sample carries other DNA sequences with the same CDR3. The chain uses TRBV30 and TRBJ1-5; maybe TRBD1 (5 bases). Germline CDR1 and CDR2: GTSNPN and SVGIG (reference sequence). Trimming took off 0 bases at V and 4 bases at J, with 13 bases between the two ends. The CDR3 contains 15 residues. For the CDR3, the DNA is TGTGCCTGGAGTGTAGGAGGGGTGCGAAATCAGCCCCAGCATTTT. Protein sequence: CAWSVGGVRNQPQHF.

The chain links TRBV7-2 to TRBJ2-7; D might be TRBD2 (5 bases). The CDR3 totals 13 residues. Germline V lookup: CDR1 SGHTA, CDR2 FQGNSA. V was shortened by 6 bases and J by 4 bases, with 13 bases between the two germline ends. The CDR3 sequence: CASRLTEGYEQYF. The CDR3 coding sequence is TGTGCCAGCAGATTGACCGAGGGATACGAGCAGTACTTC.

In its sample, this clone was seen many times. V is TRBV5-1 and J is TRBJ1-1; D is perhaps TRBD1 (5 bases). V was cut by 7 bases and J by 1 base, with 11 bases left in between. CDR1 and CDR2 (germline): SGHRS, YFSETQ. The CDR3 sequence is 13 residues long. In DNA form, the CDR3 reads TGCGCCAGCGGGGCGCCGGAGAACACTGAAGCTTTCTTT. It translates to CASGAPENTEAFF.

V is TRBV7-3 and J is TRBJ1-1, with 9 bases matching TRBD1. The trim removed 5 bases at V and 9 bases at J, leaving 10 bases unmatched. Germline assignment: CDR1 SGHTA and CDR2 FQGTGA. The CDR3 sequence is 14 residues long. DNA for the CDR3: TGTGCCAGCAGCCCTTCCCGGGACAGGGCTCAAGCTTTCTTT. This encodes CASSPSRDRAQAFF.

This clone was detected a few times. The rearrangement uses TRBV4-3 and TRBJ2-7; 7 nucleotides align to TRBD1. Germline V gene data show CDR1 as LGHNA and CDR2 as YSLEER. The CDR3 is made up of 17 amino acids. V was clipped by 2 bases and J by 2 bases; unmatched bases: 12. The CDR3 DNA follows: TGCGCCAGCAGCCAATCCTTGACCCGGGACAGACCCTACGAGCAGTACTTC. Its protein product is CASSQSLTRDRPYEQYF.

This chain links TRBV7-9 with TRBJ2-4, with unresolved D. Germline CDR1 and CDR2: SEHNR and FQNEAQ (reference sequence). V lost 1 base and J 8 bases, leaving 9 bases between the germline ends. The CDR3 covers 13 residues. The CDR3 here is CASSLDLSDIQYF. CDR3 nucleotide sequence: TGTGCCAGCAGCTTAGACCTGTCGGACATTCAGTACTTC.

The genes are TRBV30 and TRBJ2-5, with 7 bases lining up with TRBD1. V trimming: 6 bases; J trimming: 2 bases; junction bases outside the gene matches: 6. The CDR3 covers 13 residues. CDR1 and CDR2 (germline): GTSNPN, SVGIG (reference sequence). In DNA form, the CDR3 reads TGTGCCTGTACAGGGGTTCAACAAGAGACCCAGTACTTC. It codes for CACTGVQQETQYF.

The chain is built from TRBV27 and TRBJ1-2, with D unclear. Germline V CDR1 and CDR2: MNHEY, SMNVEV (reference sequence). The V gene lost 6 bases and the J gene lost 4 bases, with 12 bases spanning the gap. The CDR3 extends over 13 amino acids. CDR3 DNA: TGTGCCAGCAGCCCAGAGGGTAGCTATGGCTACACCTTC. It encodes CASSPEGSYGYTF.

The chain is built from TRBV5-1 and TRBJ1-2; 9 positions agree with TRBD1. The CDR3 extends over 15 amino acids. The germline V gene encodes CDR1 SGHRS and CDR2 YFSETQ. The V gene end was trimmed by 3 bases and the J gene end by 2 bases; junction bases not matched to a gene: 5. Here the CDR3 reads CASSSQGQGNYGYTF. CDR3 nucleotides: TGCGCCAGCAGCTCCCAAGGACAGGGGAACTATGGCTACACCTTC.

The DNA for the CDR3 is TGTGCCAGCAGTAGGGAGCGGGCCGCCTCCACCTTC. Amino acids: CASSRERAASTF. The chain links TRBV28 to TRBJ1-2; D is uncertain. Trimming stripped 5 bases from V and 13 bases from J, with 17 bases between. The CDR3 covers 12 residues. The germline gives CDR1 MDHEN, CDR2 SYDVKM.